This TCR beta chain was documented in a study of vaccination effects on CD4 cells after COVID-19. Study summary: Participants were given two doses of BNT162b2 or mRNA-1273 vaccine. The study, taken as a whole, reports: A shortage of convalescent patients and an absence of early post-infection timepoints characterized the study.

This CDR3 spans 14 amino acids. The germline V gene encodes CDR1 SGHRS and CDR2 YFSETQ. A note on this clone: The antigen is not known. One end of the junction is discordant with germline, which a read error may explain.

Produced via immunoSEQ multiplex PCR; TCRdb's table is partial and in-frame only. In the table there are about 23,000 clones, 73% of which are singletons. Antigen-specific CD4+ T cells expanded by the ViraFEST assay with viral peptide pools were then sequenced. It was after 10 days of culture that CD4+ T cells were isolated. Recipients of the vaccine had no prior SARS-CoV-2 infection and negative nucleocapsid antibodies. Supplemented with around 9.6 IU/ml IL-2 and 10 ug/ml peptides, a few million PBMC per well were kept in culture. Half the medium was replaced with IL-2 medium on days 3 and 7. The receptor's source is a human donor who received a COVID-19 vaccine. The V gene is TRBV5-1, the J gene TRBJ2-7; TRBD2 might be the D (6 bases). The starting material was CD4+ T cells from PBMCs cultured with SARS-CoV-2 spike peptides, obtained before COVID-19 vaccination. The CDR3, as DNA: TGCGCCAGCAGCGGGTACCGGGACTCCGACGAGCAGTACTTC. Amino acids: CASSGYRDSDEQYF.